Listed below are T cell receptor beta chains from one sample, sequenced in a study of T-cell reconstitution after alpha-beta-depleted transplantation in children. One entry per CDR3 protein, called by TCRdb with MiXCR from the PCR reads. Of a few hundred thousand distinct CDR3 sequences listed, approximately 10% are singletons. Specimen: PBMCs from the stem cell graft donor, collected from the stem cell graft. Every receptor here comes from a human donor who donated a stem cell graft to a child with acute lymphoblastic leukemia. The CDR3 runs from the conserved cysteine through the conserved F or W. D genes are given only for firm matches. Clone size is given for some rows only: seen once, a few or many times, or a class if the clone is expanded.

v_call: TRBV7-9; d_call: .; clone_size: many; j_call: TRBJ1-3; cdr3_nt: TGTGCCAACTATCCCCCAGGAGGAAACACCATATATTTT; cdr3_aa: CANYPPGGNTIYF
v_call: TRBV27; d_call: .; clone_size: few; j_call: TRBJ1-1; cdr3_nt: TGTGCCAGCAGTCTGAACAGGGAATTGGGCACTGAAGCTTTCTTT; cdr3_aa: CASSLNRELGTEAFF
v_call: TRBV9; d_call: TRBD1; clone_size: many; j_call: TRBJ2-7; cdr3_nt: TGTGCCAGCAGCTCTCAGGACAGGGGCTACGAGCAGTACTTC; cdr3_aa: CASSSQDRGYEQYF
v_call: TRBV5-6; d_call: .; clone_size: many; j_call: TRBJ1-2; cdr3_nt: TGTGCCAGCAGCCCCATGTTGGAAGGCTACACCTTC; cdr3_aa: CASSPMLEGYTF
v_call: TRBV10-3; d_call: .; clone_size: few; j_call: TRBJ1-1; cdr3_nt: TGTGCCATCAGAGAGGAGAACACTGAAGCTTTCTTT; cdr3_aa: CAIREENTEAFF
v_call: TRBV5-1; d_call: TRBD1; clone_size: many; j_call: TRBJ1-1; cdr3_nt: TGCGCCAGCAGCAAGGACAGGGCCCAGAACACTGAAGCTTTCTTT; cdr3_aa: CASSKDRAQNTEAFF
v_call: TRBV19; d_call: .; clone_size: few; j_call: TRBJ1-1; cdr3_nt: TGTGCCAGTAGTATGTACGGGGACCTCATGAACACTGAAGCTTTCTTT; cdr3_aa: CASSMYGDLMNTEAFF
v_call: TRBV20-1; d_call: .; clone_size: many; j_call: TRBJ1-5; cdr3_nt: TGCAGTGCTAGACAAACCGGGTCTCCCTTCAATCGGCCCCAGCATTTT; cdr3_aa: CSARQTGSPFNRPQHF
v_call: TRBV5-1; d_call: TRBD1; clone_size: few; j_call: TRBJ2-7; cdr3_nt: TGCGCCAGCAGCCGCGGTGGACAGGGCTACGAGCAGTACTTC; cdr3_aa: CASSRGGQGYEQYF
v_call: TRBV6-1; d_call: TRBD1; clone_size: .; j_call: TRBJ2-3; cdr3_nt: TGTGCCAGCAGCAGGGACAGAACAGATACGCAGTATTTT; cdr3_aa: CASSRDRTDTQYF
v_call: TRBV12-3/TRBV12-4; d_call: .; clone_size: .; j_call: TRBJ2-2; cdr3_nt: TGTGCCAGCAGTTTCTGGTCGGAATCCGGGGAGCTGTTTTTT; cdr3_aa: CASSFWSESGELFF
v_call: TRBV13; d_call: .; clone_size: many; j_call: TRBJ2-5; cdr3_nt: TGTGCCAGCAGGGTTGCGGGGACCCAGTACTTC; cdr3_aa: CASRVAGTQYF
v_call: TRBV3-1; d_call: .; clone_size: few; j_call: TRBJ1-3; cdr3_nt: TGTGCCAGCAGCCAAGATATTGCGGGAAACACCATATATTTT; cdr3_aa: CASSQDIAGNTIYF
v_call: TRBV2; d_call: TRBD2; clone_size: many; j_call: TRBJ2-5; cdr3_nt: TGTGCCAGCAGGGGACTAGCGGTCGAGACCCAGTACTTC; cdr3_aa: CASRGLAVETQYF
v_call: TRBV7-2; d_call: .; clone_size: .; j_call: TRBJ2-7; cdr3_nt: TGTGCCAGCAGCAGAATTGCAGGGGAACACGAGCAGTACTTC; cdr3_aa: CASSRIAGEHEQYF
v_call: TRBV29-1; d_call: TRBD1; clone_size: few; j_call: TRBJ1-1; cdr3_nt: TGCAGCGCAGGACAGGGGACGAACACTGAAGCTTTCTTT; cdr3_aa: CSAGQGTNTEAFF
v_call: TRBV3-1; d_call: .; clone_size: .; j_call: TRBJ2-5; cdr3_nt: TGTGCCAGCAGCCACGGACTGAAGACCCAGTACTTC; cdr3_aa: CASSHGLKTQYF
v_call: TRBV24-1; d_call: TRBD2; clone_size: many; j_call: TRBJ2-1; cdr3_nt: TGTGCCACCAGTGATTTGACTAGCGGGGGACACTCCTACAATGAGCAGTTCTTC; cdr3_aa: CATSDLTSGGHSYNEQFF
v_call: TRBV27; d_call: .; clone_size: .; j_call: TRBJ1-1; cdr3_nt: TGTGCCAGCAACGGGGTTTACAATCGGGTGAAAGATTTGAACACTGAAGCTTTCTTT; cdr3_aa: CASNGVYNRVKDLNTEAFF
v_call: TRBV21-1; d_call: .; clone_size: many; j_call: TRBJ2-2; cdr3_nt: TGTGCCAGCAGCACGCGACTAGCGGGATCTACCGGGGAGCTGTTTTTT; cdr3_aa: CASSTRLAGSTGELFF
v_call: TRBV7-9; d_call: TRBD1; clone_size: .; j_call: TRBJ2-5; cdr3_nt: TGTGCCAGCAGCTTACCGACAGGGGGAGGGGAGACCCAGTACTTC; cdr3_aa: CASSLPTGGGETQYF
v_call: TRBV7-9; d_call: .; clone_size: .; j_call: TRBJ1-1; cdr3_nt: TGTGCCAGCCCGCGGGGCACTGAAGCTTTCTTT; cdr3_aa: CASPRGTEAFF
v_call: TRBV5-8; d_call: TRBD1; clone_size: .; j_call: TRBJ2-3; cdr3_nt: TGTGCCAGCAGCGTGGGGACAGGGATGACAGATACGCAGTATTTT; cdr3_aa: CASSVGTGMTDTQYF
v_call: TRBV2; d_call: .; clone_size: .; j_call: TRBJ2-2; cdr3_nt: TGTGCCAGCCTCGCGATGGGGCCCGGGGAGCTGTTTTTT; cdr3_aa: CASLAMGPGELFF
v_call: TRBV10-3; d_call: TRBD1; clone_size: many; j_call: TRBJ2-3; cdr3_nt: TGTGCCATCAGGGGGACAGGGGAAGATACGCAGTATTTT; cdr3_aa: CAIRGTGEDTQYF
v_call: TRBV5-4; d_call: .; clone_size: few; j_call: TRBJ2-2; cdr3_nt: TGTGCCAGCAGCTTGGGGCAGGGGCACACCGGGGAGCTGTTTTTT; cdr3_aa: CASSLGQGHTGELFF
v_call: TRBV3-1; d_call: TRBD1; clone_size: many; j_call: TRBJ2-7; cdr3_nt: TGTGCCAGCAGCCGGGACAGGTGGTACGAGCAGTACTTC; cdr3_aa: CASSRDRWYEQYF
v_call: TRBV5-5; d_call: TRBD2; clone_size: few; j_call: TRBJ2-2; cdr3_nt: TGTGCCAGCAGCTTGTTGGCGGGGGGATGGGGCACCGGGGAGCTGTTTTTT; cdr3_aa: CASSLLAGGWGTGELFF
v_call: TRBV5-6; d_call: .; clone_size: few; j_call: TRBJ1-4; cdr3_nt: TGTGCCAGCAGCTTGGAGGGCTCAACTAATGAAAAACTGTTTTTT; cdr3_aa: CASSLEGSTNEKLFF
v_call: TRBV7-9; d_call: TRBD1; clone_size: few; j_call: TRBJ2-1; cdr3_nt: TGTGCCAGCAGACCTGACAGGGGTCTTTACAATGAGCAGTTCTTC; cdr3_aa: CASRPDRGLYNEQFF
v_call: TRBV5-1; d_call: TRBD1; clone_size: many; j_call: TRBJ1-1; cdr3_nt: TGCGCCAGCAGCTCCTCGACAGGGGTGAACACTGAAGCTTTCTTT; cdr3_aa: CASSSSTGVNTEAFF
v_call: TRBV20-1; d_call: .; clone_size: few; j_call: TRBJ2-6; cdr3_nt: TGCAGTGCTGGACACCGACAAACCTCTGGGGCCAACGTCCTGACTTTC; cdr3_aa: CSAGHRQTSGANVLTF
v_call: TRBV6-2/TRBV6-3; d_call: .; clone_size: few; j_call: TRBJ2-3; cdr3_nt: TGTGCCAGCAACCCGGGTTTCGCAGGGGATACGCAGTATTTT; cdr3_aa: CASNPGFAGDTQYF